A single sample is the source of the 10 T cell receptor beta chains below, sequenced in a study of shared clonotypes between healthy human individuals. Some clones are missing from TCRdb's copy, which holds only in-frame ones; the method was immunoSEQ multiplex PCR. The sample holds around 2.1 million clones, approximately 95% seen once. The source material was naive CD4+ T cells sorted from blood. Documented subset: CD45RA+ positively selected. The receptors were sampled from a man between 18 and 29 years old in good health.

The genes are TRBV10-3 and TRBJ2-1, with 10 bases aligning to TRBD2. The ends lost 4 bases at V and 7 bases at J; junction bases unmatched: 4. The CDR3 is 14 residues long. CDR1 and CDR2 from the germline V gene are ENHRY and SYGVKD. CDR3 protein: CAISVSGGLNEQFF. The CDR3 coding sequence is TGTGCCATCAGTGTTAGCGGGGGGCTTAATGAGCAGTTCTTC.

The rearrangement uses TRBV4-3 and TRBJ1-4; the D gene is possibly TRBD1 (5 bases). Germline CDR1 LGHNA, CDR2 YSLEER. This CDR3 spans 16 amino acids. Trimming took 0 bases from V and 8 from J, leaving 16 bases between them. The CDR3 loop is CASSQEEVRVGEKLFF. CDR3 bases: TGCGCCAGCAGCCAAGAGGAGGTCAGGGTTGGGGAAAAACTGTTTTTT.

The CDR3 nucleotides are TGTGCCAGCAGAACGCCCAGGGTGGGTACGCAGTATTTT. Protein: CASRTPRVGTQYF. The chain couples TRBV21-1 to TRBJ2-3; no DNA check was done on the table's D call, TRBD1. TRBV21-1 is designated a pseudogene. CDR3 length: 13 residues.

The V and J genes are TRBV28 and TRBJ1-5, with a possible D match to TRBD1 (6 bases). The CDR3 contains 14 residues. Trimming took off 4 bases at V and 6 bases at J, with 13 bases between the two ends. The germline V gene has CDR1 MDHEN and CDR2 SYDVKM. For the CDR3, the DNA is TGTGCCAGCAGTTCCAGACAGGTTGGTCAGCCCCAGCATTTT. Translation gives CASSSRQVGQPQHF. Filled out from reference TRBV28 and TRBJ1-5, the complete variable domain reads DVKVTQSSRYLVKRTGEKVFLECVQDMDHENMFWYRQDPGLGLRLIYFSYDVKMKEKGDIPEGYSVSREKKERFSLILESASTNQTSMYLCASSSRQVGQPQHFGDGTRLSIL.

This chain's CDR3 is CAISEHLEQFF. In nucleotides, the CDR3 is TGTGCCATCAGTGAGCACCTAGAGCAGTTCTTC. This chain connects TRBV10-3 to TRBJ2-1; D not resolved. This CDR3 has 11 amino acids. The germline V gene encodes CDR1 ENHRY and CDR2 SYGVKD. The ends were cut back, 2 bases at V and 10 bases at J, with 6 bases in the middle.

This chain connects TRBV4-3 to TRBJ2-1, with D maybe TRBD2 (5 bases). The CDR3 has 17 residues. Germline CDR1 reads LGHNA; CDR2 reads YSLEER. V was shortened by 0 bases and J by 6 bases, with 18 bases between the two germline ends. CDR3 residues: CASSQDLGIRGGNEQFF. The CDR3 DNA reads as TGCGCCAGCAGCCAAGATTTGGGGATACGAGGAGGCAATGAGCAGTTCTTC.

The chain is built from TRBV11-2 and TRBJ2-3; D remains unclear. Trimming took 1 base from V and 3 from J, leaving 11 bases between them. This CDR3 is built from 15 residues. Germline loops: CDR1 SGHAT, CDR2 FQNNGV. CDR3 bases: TGTGCCAGCAGCTTAGTAGCTCGCTGGACAGATACGCAGTATTTT. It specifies CASSLVARWTDTQYF.

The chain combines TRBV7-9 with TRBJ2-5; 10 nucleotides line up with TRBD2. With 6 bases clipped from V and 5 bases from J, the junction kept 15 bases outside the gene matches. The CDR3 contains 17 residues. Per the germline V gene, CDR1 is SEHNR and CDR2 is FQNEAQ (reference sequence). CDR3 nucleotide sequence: TGTGCCAGCAGACAACCTAGCGGGAGTAGCGGCGAGGAGACCCAGTACTTC. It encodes CASRQPSGSSGEETQYF.

CDR3 DNA sequence: TGCGCCAGCAGCCAAATAGCGGGACGCACCACAGATACGCAGTATTTT. It translates to CASSQIAGRTTDTQYF. The rearrangement uses TRBV10-1 and TRBJ2-3; 8 bases agree with TRBD2. The CDR3 has 16 amino acids. CDR1 WNHNN and CDR2 SYGVQD come from the germline V gene (reference sequence). The V gene end was trimmed by 6 bases and the J gene end by 2 bases; junction bases not matched to a gene: 10.

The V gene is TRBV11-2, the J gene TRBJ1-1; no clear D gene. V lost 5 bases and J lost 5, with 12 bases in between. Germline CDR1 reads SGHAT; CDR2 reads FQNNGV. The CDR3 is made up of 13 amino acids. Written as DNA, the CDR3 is TGTGCCAGCAGCCCGAGGTATGGAACTGAAGCTTTCTTT. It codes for CASSPRYGTEAFF.